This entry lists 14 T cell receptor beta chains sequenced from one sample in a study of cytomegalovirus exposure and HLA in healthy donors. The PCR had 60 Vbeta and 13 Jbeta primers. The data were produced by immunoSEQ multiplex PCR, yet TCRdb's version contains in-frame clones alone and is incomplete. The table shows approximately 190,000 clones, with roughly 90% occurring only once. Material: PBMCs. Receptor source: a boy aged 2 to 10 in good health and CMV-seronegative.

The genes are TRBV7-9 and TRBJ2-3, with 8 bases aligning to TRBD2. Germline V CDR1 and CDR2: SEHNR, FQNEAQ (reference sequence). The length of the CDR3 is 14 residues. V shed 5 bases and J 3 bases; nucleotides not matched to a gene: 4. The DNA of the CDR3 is TGTGCCAGCAGCCCCATAGCGGGAACAGATACGCAGTATTTT. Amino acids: CASSPIAGTDTQYF.

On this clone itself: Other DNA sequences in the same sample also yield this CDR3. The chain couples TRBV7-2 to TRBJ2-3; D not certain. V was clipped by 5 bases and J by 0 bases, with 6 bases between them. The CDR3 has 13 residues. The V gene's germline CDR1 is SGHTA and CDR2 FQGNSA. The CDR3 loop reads CASSPPSTDTQYF. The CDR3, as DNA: TGTGCCAGCAGCCCCCCTAGCACAGATACGCAGTATTTT.

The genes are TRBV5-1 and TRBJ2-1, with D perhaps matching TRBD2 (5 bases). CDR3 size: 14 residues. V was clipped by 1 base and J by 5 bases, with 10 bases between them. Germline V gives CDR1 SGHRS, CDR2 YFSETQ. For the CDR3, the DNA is TGCGCCAGCAGCTTGCACGGAGCGGACAATGAGCAGTTCTTC. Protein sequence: CASSLHGADNEQFF.

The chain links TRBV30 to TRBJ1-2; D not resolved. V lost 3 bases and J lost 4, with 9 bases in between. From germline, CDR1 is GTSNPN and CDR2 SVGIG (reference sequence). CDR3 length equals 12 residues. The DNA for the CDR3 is TGTGCCTGGAGCCCATCGGGCTATGGCTACACCTTC. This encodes CAWSPSGYGYTF.

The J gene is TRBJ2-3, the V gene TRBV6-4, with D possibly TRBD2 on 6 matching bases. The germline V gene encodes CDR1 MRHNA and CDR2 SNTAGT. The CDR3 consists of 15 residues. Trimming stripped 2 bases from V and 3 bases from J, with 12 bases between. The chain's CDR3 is CASSDAGAGTDTQYF. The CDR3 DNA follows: TGTGCCAGCAGTGACGCCGGGGCGGGGACAGATACGCAGTATTTT.

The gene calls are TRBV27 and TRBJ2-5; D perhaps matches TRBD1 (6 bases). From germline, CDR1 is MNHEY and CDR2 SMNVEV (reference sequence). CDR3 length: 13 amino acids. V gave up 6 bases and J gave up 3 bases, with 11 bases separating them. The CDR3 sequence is CASSHREEETQYF. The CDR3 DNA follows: TGTGCCAGCAGCCACAGGGAAGAAGAGACCCAGTACTTC.

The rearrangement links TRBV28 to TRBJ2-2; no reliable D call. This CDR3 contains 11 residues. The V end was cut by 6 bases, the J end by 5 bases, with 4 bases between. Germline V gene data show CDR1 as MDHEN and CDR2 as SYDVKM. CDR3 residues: CASRQTGELFF. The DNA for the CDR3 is TGTGCCAGCAGACAGACCGGGGAGCTGTTTTTT.

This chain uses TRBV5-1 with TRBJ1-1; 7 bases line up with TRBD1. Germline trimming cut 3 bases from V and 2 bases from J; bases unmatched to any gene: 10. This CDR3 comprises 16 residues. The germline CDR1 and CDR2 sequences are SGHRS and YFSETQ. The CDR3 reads CASSWGQFRTNTEAFF. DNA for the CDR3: TGCGCCAGCAGCTGGGGACAGTTCCGTACTAACACTGAAGCTTTCTTT.

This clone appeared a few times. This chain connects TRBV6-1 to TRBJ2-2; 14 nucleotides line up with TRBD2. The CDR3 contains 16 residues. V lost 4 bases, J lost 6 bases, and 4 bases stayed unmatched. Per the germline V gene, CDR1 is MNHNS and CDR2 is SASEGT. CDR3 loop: CASSVTSGRGPGELFF. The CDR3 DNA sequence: TGTGCCAGCAGTGTGACTAGCGGGAGGGGGCCCGGGGAGCTGTTTTTT.

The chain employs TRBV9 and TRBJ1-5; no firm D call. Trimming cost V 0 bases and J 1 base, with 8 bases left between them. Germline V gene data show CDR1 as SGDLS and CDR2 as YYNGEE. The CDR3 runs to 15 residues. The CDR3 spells CASSVGVNSNQPQHF. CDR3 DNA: TGTGCCAGCAGCGTAGGAGTGAACAGCAATCAGCCCCAGCATTTT.

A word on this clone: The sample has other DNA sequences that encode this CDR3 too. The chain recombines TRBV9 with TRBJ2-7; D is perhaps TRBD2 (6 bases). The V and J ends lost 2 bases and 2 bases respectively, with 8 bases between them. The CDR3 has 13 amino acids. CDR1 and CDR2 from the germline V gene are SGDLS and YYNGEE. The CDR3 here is CASSVGGTYEQYF. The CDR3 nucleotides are TGTGCCAGCAGCGTCGGCGGGACCTACGAGCAGTACTTC.

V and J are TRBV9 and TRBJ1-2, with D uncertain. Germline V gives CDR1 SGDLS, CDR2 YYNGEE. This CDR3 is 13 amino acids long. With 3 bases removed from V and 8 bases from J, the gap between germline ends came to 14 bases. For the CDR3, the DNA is TGTGCCAGCAGCGAGCCGGTTGGGCGCGGCTACACCTTC. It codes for CASSEPVGRGYTF.

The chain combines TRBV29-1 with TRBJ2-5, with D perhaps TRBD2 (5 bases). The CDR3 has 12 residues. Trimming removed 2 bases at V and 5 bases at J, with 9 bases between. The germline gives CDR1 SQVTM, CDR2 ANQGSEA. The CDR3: CSVELAGETQYF. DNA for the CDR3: TGCAGCGTTGAACTAGCTGGGGAGACCCAGTACTTC.

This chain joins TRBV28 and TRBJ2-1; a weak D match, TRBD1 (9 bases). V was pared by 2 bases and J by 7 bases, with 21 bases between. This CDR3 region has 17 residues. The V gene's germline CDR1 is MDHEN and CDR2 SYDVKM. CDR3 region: CASSLVSGGQGTNEQFF. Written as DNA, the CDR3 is TGTGCCAGCAGTTTAGTCAGCGGGGGACAGGGTACGAATGAGCAGTTCTTC.